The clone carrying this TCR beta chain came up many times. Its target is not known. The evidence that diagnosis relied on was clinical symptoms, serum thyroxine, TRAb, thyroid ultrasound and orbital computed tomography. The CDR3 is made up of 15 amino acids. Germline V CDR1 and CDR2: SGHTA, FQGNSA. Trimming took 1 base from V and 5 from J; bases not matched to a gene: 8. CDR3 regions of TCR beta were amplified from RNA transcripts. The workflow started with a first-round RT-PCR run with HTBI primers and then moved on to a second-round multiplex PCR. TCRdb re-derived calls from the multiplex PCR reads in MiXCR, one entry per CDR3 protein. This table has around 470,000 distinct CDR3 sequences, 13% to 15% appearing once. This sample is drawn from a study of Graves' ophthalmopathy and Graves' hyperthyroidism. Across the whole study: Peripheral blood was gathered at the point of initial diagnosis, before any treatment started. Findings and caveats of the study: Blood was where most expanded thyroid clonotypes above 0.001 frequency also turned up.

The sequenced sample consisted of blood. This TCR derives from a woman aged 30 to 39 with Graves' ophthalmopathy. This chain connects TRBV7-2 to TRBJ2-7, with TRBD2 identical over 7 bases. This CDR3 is CASSLVRGKRNEQYF. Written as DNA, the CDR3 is TGTGCCAGCAGCTTAGTGCGGGGGAAGAGAAACGAGCAGTACTTC.